A selection of T cell receptor beta chains follows, all from one sample in a study of blood T cell repertoires in COVID-19. Assay: immunoSEQ multiplex PCR; the TCRdb copy retains only in-frame clones and omits some. The top ten hold 3.5% to 4% of the sample, which has 75,000 or so clones, 84% seen once. Sequencing input: peripheral blood. Receptors originate from a man between 45 and 60 years old with acute or convalescent COVID-19. The CDR3 runs from the conserved cysteine through the conserved F or W. The D gene is left open where the match is weak. Rows may omit the clone size; those that give it use once, few, many or a size class.

len	abundance	j_gene	d_gene	v_gene	CDR3aa	CDR3nt
16	few	TRBJ2-1	TRBD1	TRBV4-1	CASSQGPGQGYNEQFF	TGCGCCAGCAGCCAAGGACCGGGACAGGGCTATAATGAGCAGTTCTTC
15	NA	TRBJ1-1	NA	TRBV19	CASSILPGAYTEAFF	TGTGCCAGTAGTATCCTCCCAGGGGCGTACACTGAAGCTTTCTTT
15	NA	TRBJ2-6	TRBD1	TRBV7-2	CASSSTGLGANVLTF	TGTGCCAGCAGCTCGACAGGGTTAGGGGCCAACGTCCTGACTTTC
16	NA	TRBJ1-1	TRBD1	TRBV25-1	CASSETISGTGAEAFF	TGTGCCAGCAGTGAGACTATTTCCGGGACAGGGGCTGAAGCTTTCTTT
15	few	TRBJ2-7	TRBD2	TRBV5-5	CASSLAVAGSYEQYF	TGTGCCAGCAGCTTGGCCGTAGCGGGGTCCTACGAGCAGTACTTC
14	NA	TRBJ1-1	NA	TRBV6-5	CASSLPGANTEAFF	TGTGCCAGCAGTCTCCCGGGTGCAAACACTGAAGCTTTCTTT
15	once	TRBJ2-7	TRBD1	TRBV7-2	CASSPFTTGVYEQYF	TGTGCCAGCAGCCCCTTCACGACAGGGGTCTACGAGCAGTACTTC
14	NA	TRBJ2-1	NA	TRBV10-2	CASSRLGAYNEQFF	TGCGCCAGCAGCAGACTAGGGGCCTACAATGAGCAGTTCTTC
16	once	TRBJ2-7	TRBD2	TRBV5-1	CASSPGTSSFPYEQYF	TGCGCCAGCAGCCCAGGGACTAGTTCTTTCCCCTACGAGCAGTACTTC
14	NA	TRBJ1-1	NA	TRBV5-4	CASSLGQTNTEAFF	TGTGCCAGCAGCTTAGGACAGACGAACACTGAAGCTTTCTTT
16	NA	TRBJ2-3	TRBD2	TRBV4-1	CASSQEGRGGPDTQYF	TGCGCCAGCAGCCAAGAGGGCCGGGGGGGCCCAGATACGCAGTATTTT
13	NA	TRBJ1-2	NA	TRBV5-6	CASSLGATYGYTF	TGTGCCAGCAGCTTGGGGGCTACCTATGGCTACACCTTC
14	NA	TRBJ2-2	TRBD1	TRBV5-4	CASGDRVNTGELFF	TGTGCCAGCGGCGACAGGGTCAACACCGGGGAGCTGTTTTTT
14	NA	TRBJ2-7	NA	TRBV6-5	CASSRHSSSYEQYF	TGTGCCAGCAGTCGGCACAGTTCTTCCTACGAGCAGTACTTC
15	NA	TRBJ2-1	TRBD2	TRBV9	CASSETSGSYNEQFF	TGTGCCAGCAGCGAGACTAGCGGGAGTTACAATGAGCAGTTCTTC
14	NA	TRBJ1-2	NA	TRBV7-9	CASSFHGAIGGYTF	TGTGCCAGCAGCTTCCATGGGGCGATCGGTGGCTACACCTTC
15	NA	TRBJ2-3	TRBD2	TRBV19	CASKTGTSLADTQYF	TGTGCCAGTAAAACCGGGACTAGCCTCGCAGATACGCAGTATTTT
11	few	TRBJ2-1	NA	TRBV18	CASSQRGEQFF	TGTGCCAGCTCACAAAGAGGAGAGCAGTTCTTC
16	NA	TRBJ2-3	TRBD2	TRBV5-1	CASSLGNSGRTDTQYF	TGCGCCAGCAGCTTGGGGAATAGCGGGAGAACAGATACGCAGTATTTT
15	NA	TRBJ1-5	NA	TRBV6-2/TRBV6-3	CASSRGNRDNQPQHF	TGTGCCAGCAGTAGGGGGAACAGAGACAATCAGCCCCAGCATTTT